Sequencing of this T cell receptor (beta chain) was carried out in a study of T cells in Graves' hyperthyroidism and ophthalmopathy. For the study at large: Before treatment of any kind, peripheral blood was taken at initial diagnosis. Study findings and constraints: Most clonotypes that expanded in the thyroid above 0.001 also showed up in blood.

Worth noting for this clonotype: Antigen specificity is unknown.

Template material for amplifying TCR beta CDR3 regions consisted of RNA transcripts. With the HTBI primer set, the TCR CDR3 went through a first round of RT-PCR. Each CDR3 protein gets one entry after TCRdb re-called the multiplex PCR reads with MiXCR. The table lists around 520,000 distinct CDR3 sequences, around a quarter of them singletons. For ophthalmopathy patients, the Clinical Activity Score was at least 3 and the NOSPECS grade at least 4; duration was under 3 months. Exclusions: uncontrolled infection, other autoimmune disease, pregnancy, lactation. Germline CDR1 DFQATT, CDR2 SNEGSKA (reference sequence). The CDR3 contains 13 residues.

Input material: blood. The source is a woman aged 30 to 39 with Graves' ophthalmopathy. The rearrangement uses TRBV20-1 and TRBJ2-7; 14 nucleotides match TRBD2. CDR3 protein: CSVDGLAGGYKYF. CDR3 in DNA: TGCAGCGTCGACGGACTAGCGGGAGGTTATAAGTACTTC.